Presented here are 3 T cell receptor beta chains from one specimen sequenced in a study of control samples from healthy donors and cancer patients. Here immunoSEQ multiplex PCR was the method, and the copy in TCRdb shows in-frame clones only, minus some. The sample lists 190,000 or so clones, roughly 93% occurring once. Material for sequencing was blood. These receptors were obtained from a young man in good health.

The V call is TRBV5-1, the J call TRBJ2-1; D is perhaps TRBD2 (6 bases). There are 13 residues in the CDR3. V was pared by 2 bases and J by 10 bases, with 13 bases between. Germline V gene data show CDR1 as SGHRS and CDR2 as YFSETQ. The CDR3 DNA reads as TGCGCCAGCAGCTTCCGGGAGACCCGGGAGCAGTTCTTC. Translating gives CASSFRETREQFF.

V usage is TRBV5-5 and J usage is TRBJ2-7; D gene uncertain. Trimming shortened V by 4 bases and J by 0 bases, and 14 bases separated the two germline ends. CDR3 length equals 15 residues. The germline gives CDR1 SGHKS, CDR2 YYEKEE (reference sequence). For the CDR3, the DNA is TGTGCCAGCAGCGCCCAGGCTCTCAGCTCCTACGAGCAGTACTTC. Amino acid sequence: CASSAQALSSYEQYF.

The chain links TRBV7-9 to TRBJ1-3; D unresolved. The CDR3 has 18 residues. Trimming took off 4 bases at V and 0 bases at J, with 19 bases between the two ends. Germline V gene data show CDR1 as SEHNR and CDR2 as FQNEAQ (reference sequence). In DNA form, the CDR3 reads TGTGCCAGCAGCTCCCCCGTCAATACGATAACCTCTGGAAACACCATATATTTT. This gives the protein CASSSPVNTITSGNTIYF.